The 5 T cell receptor beta chains below all came from one sample that was sequenced in a study of shared clonotypes between healthy human individuals. Here immunoSEQ multiplex PCR was the method, and the copy in TCRdb shows in-frame clones only, minus some. Among some 1 million clones listed, 70% to 80% were seen once. Sequencing input: memory CD4+ T cells sorted from blood. Regarding subset: CD45RA-negative fraction. These receptors were collected from a man between 18 and 29 years old in good health.

CDR3 nucleotides: TGTGCCAGCACCTTTATTCCGAACACCGGGGAGCTGTTTTTT. Amino acids: CASTFIPNTGELFF. This chain links TRBV19 with TRBJ2-2, with D unclear. Deletions cut 9 bases from V and 0 bases from J, with 11 bases between. The germline gives CDR1 LNHDA, CDR2 SQIVND (reference sequence). This CDR3 contains 14 residues. The full variable domain, with the rest looked up from reference TRBV19 and TRBJ2-2, is DGGITQSPKYLFRKEGQNVTLSCEQNLNHDAMYWYRQDPGQGLRLIYYSQIVNDFQKGDIAEGYSVSREKKESFPLTVTSAQKNPTAFYLCASTFIPNTGELFFGEGSRLTVL.

V gene TRBV7-2 combines with J gene TRBJ1-4; possibly TRBD1 for D (6 bases). The CDR3 is made up of 14 amino acids. From germline, CDR1 is SGHTA and CDR2 FQGNSA. V was cut by 5 bases and J by 7 bases, with 14 bases left in between. CDR3 region: CASSPGTRSEKLFF. The CDR3 nucleotides are TGTGCCAGCAGCCCCGGGACACGAAGTGAAAAACTGTTTTTT.

The chain combines TRBV6-5 with TRBJ2-3, with D unresolved. The germline gives CDR1 MNHEY, CDR2 SVGAGI. The CDR3 runs to 14 residues. The germline V and J ends were trimmed by 10 bases and 0 bases, with 14 bases remaining between them. For the CDR3, the DNA is TGTGCCACCGCTCGGAGACCAAGCACAGATACGCAGTATTTT. The encoded protein is CATARRPSTDTQYF.

This rearrangement joins TRBV10-3 to TRBJ2-3; D is unclear. Trimming shortened V by 3 bases and J by 8 bases, and 6 bases separated the two germline ends. There are 11 residues in the CDR3. Per the germline V gene, CDR1 is ENHRY and CDR2 is SYGVKD. The CDR3 loop is CAISDRGTQYF. CDR3 sequence (DNA): TGTGCCATCAGTGATCGAGGTACGCAGTATTTT.

The chain combines TRBV29-1 with TRBJ2-7, with TRBD2 identical over 14 bases. Per germline, CDR1 SQVTM and CDR2 ANQGSEA. The V and J ends lost 3 bases and 2 bases, in that order; junction bases with no gene match: 3. The CDR3 is made up of 15 amino acids. CDR3 coding DNA: TGCAGCGTTGAGGAGACTAGCGGGGGGGCCTACGAGCAGTACTTC. This translates into CSVEETSGGAYEQYF.